The rows below give T cell receptor beta chains drawn from one sample of a study of blood T cell repertoires in COVID-19. The protocol was immunoSEQ multiplex PCR, while the TCRdb copy is restricted to in-frame clones and leaves out a portion. The sample has under 450,000 clones; around 88% are singletons. Sequencing was performed on peripheral blood. The receptors come from a woman aged 45-65 years with COVID-19, enrolled during active disease. Each CDR3 is given with its conserved first and last residue. A D gene is named only where the DNA matches it firmly. Not every row has a clone size; where given, it reads once, few, many or a size class.

j_call,clone_size,d_call,v_call,cdr3_aa,cdr3_nt
TRBJ2-1,few,NA,TRBV7-3,CASSLTSYNEQFF,TGTGCCAGCAGCTTGACTAGCTACAATGAGCAGTTCTTC
TRBJ1-2,NA,TRBD1,TRBV6-5,CASRGDRGPNYGYTF,TGTGCCAGCAGAGGGGACAGGGGACCTAACTATGGCTACACCTTC
TRBJ2-1,once,NA,TRBV6-1,CASSELGRDNEQFF,TGTGCCAGCAGTGAACTTGGCAGGGACAATGAGCAGTTCTTC
TRBJ2-3,NA,NA,TRBV5-1,CASEEPPEDTQYF,TGCGCCAGCGAGGAGCCCCCTGAGGATACGCAGTATTTT
TRBJ1-4,NA,TRBD1,TRBV3-1/TRBV3-2,CASTITGGLNEKLFF,TGTGCCAGCACCATCACAGGGGGCTTAAATGAAAAACTGTTTTTT
TRBJ2-5,NA,NA,TRBV11-2,CASSLGGHQEGTQYF,TGTGCCAGCAGCTTAGGCGGACATCAAGAAGGGACCCAGTACTTC
TRBJ2-1,NA,NA,TRBV10-3,CAISYRPGVQGEEQFF,TGTGCCATCAGTTATAGGCCTGGAGTCCAGGGCGAGGAGCAGTTCTTC
TRBJ1-1,NA,NA,TRBV19,CASYQGHPDVNTEAFF,TGTGCCAGTTATCAGGGACATCCTGACGTGAACACTGAAGCTTTCTTT
TRBJ1-1,NA,NA,TRBV3-1/TRBV3-2,CASSQEGRTEAFF,TGTGCCAGCAGCCAAGAGGGGAGGACTGAAGCTTTCTTT
TRBJ1-2,NA,TRBD1,TRBV5-6,CASSFGQGAGFSGYTF,TGTGCCAGCAGCTTCGGACAGGGGGCCGGGTTTAGCGGCTACACCTTC
TRBJ1-4,NA,NA,TRBV3-1/TRBV3-2,CASSQAISNEKLFF,TGTGCCAGCAGCCAAGCCATTTCTAATGAAAAACTGTTTTTT
TRBJ1-3,NA,NA,TRBV5-6,CASSLPGWGNTIYF,TGTGCCAGCAGCTTGCCGGGGTGGGGTAACACCATATATTTT
TRBJ1-2,NA,NA,TRBV19,CASRGRVSQANYGYTF,TGTGCCTCCCGAGGGAGAGTAAGCCAAGCTAACTATGGCTACACCTTC
TRBJ2-7,NA,TRBD1,TRBV2,CASRTSTGAPDYEQYF,TGTGCCAGCAGGACCTCTACAGGGGCCCCGGACTACGAGCAGTACTTC
TRBJ1-5,NA,NA,TRBV6-1,CASSEWTGDQPQHF,TGTGCCAGCAGTGAATGGACGGGGGACCAGCCCCAGCATTTT
TRBJ1-6,NA,NA,TRBV11-2,CASSLASPGNSPLHF,TGTGCCAGCAGCTTAGCTTCCCCGGGGAATTCACCCCTCCACTTT
TRBJ2-7,NA,TRBD1,TRBV29-1,CSVKGAGEQYF,TGCAGCGTTAAGGGGGCTGGGGAGCAGTACTTC
TRBJ2-1,few,TRBD2,TRBV10-3,CAISEYGIAGHEQFF,TGTGCCATCAGTGAGTACGGGATAGCGGGACATGAGCAGTTCTTC
TRBJ2-7,NA,TRBD2,TRBV10-3,CAISDPTGTSGASSYEQYF,TGTGCCATCAGTGACCCGACTGGGACTAGCGGGGCCAGCTCCTACGAGCAGTACTTC